These T cell receptor beta chains were read from a single sample in a study of T-cell reconstitution after alpha-beta-depleted transplantation in children. MiXCR, run by TCRdb on the PCR reads, gives a single entry per CDR3 protein. The sample comprises fewer than 550,000 distinct CDR3 sequences, around 10% of which are singletons, and 14% rests with the top ten. The sample consisted of PBMCs, mostly from graft donor cells, taken 180 days after TCRalphabeta/CD19-depleted stem cell transplant. The receptors originated from a female patient aged 2-10 years who had a stem cell transplant for aplastic anemia, so the T cells may come from the graft donor. CDR3s include the opening cysteine and the closing phenylalanine or tryptophan. A D gene is named only where the DNA matches it firmly. Clone size is not always given. Where it is, it says once, few, many or a class for expanded clones.

v_gene	d_gene	len	j_gene	abundance	CDR3nt	CDR3aa
TRBV9	TRBD2	20	TRBJ2-7	few	TGTGCCAGCAGCGTAACGGGACTAGCGGGAGGGCCGCCTCCTGAGGACGAGCAGTACTTC	CASSVTGLAGGPPPEDEQYF
TRBV18	-	13	TRBJ2-7	-	TGTGCCAGCTCACCAAGGGGCCGCTACGAGCAGTACTTC	CASSPRGRYEQYF
TRBV20-1	TRBD2	14	TRBJ2-1	-	TGCAGTGCCCTAGCGGGAGGTGGATACAATGAGCAGTTCTTC	CSALAGGGYNEQFF
TRBV12-3/TRBV12-4	-	14	TRBJ1-1	few	TGTGCCACCATCCGGGGGAACATGAACACTGAAGCTTTCTTT	CATIRGNMNTEAFF
TRBV20-1	-	12	TRBJ2-7	-	TGCAGTGCTACAGGTCAGCCCTACGAGCAGTACTTC	CSATGQPYEQYF
TRBV10-3	-	12	TRBJ1-1	once	TGTGCCATCAGTACTGGCGGGACTGAAGCTTTCTTT	CAISTGGTEAFF
TRBV28	-	18	TRBJ2-1	-	TGTGCCAGCAGTTTAAAATTCATCGGGCACAGCACGGGCAATGAGCAGTTCTTC	CASSLKFIGHSTGNEQFF
TRBV24-1	-	13	TRBJ2-3	-	TGTGCCACCGAGGATTGGAGGTCGGATACGCAGTATTTT	CATEDWRSDTQYF
TRBV18	-	15	TRBJ2-5	-	TGTGCCAGCTCACCAGTTCCAGGGAACCAAGAGACCCAGTACTTC	CASSPVPGNQETQYF
TRBV5-6	-	16	TRBJ1-4	few	TGTGCCAGCAGCTTGAGGGGGAATCCGGCTAATGAAAAACTGTTTTTT	CASSLRGNPANEKLFF
TRBV4-1	TRBD1	19	TRBJ2-2	few	TGCGCCAGCAGCCAAGGACCGGGACAGGGCTCCCCTTACACCGGGGAGCTGTTTTTT	CASSQGPGQGSPYTGELFF
TRBV7-2	-	17	TRBJ2-1	few	TGTGCCAGCAGCTTAGTCCCCCGCGGTAGCTCCTACAATGAGCAGTTCTTC	CASSLVPRGSSYNEQFF
TRBV25-1	TRBD2	14	TRBJ2-2	-	TGTGCCTCAACGACTAGCGAGAATCCCGGGGAGCTGTTTTTT	CASTTSENPGELFF
TRBV7-2	-	17	TRBJ2-5	-	TGTGCCAGCAGCCCGGCGGGCGGCCGCCCATTCCAAGAGACCCAGTACTTC	CASSPAGGRPFQETQYF
TRBV25-1	TRBD1	18	TRBJ1-4	few	TGTGCCAGCAGTGAATACCTTGGACAGGGCGCTCGCGGTGAAAAACTGTTTTTT	CASSEYLGQGARGEKLFF
TRBV28	TRBD1	14	TRBJ2-4	many	TGTGCCAGCAGGAGAACGACAGGGGTAAACATTCAGTACTTC	CASRRTTGVNIQYF
TRBV20-1	-	14	TRBJ2-5	-	TGCAGTGCTAGAGATGGGGGGCGGGGAGAGACCCAGTACTTC	CSARDGGRGETQYF